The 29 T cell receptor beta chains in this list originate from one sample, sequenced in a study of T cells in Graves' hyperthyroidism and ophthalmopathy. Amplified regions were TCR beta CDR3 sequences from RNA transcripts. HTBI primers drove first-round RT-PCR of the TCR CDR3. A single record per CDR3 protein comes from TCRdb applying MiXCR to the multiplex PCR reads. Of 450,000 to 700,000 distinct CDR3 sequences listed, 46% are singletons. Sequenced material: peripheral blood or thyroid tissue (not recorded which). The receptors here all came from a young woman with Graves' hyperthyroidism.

This CDR3 is CSVETGGGDGNQPQHF. CDR3 in DNA: TGCAGCGTTGAAACAGGTGGGGGAGATGGCAATCAGCCCCAGCATTTT. V gene TRBV29-1 combines with J gene TRBJ1-5, with a weak D call TRBD1 (5 bases). The CDR3 is made up of 16 amino acids. Germline CDR1 SQVTM, CDR2 ANQGSEA. With 2 bases removed from V and 2 bases from J, the gap between germline ends came to 16 bases.

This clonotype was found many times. CDR3 sequence: CASSPGLAGNYEQYF. Here the CDR3 DNA reads TGTGCCAGCAGTCCCGGACTAGCGGGAAACTACGAGCAGTACTTC. This chain connects TRBV12-3 or TRBV12-4 to TRBJ2-7; 12 nucleotides agree with TRBD2. The CDR3 is 15 amino acids. Germline trimming cut 5 bases from V and 3 bases from J; bases unmatched to any gene: 5.

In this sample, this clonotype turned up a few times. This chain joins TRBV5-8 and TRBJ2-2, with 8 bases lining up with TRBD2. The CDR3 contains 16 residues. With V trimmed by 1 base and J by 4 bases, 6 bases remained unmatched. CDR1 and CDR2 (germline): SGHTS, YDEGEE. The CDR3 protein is CASSLFGGRFTGELFF. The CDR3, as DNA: TGTGCCAGCAGCTTGTTTGGCGGGAGGTTCACCGGGGAGCTGTTTTTT. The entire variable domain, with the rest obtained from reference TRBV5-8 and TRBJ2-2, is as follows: EAGVTQSPTHLIKTRGQQATLRCSPISGHTSVYWYQQALGLGLQFLLWYDEGEERNRGNFPPRFSGRQFPNYSSELNVNALELEDSALYLCASSLFGGRFTGELFFGEGSRLTVL.

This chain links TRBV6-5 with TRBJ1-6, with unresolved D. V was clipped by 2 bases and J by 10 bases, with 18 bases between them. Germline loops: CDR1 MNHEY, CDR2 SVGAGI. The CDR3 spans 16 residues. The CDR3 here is CASSYERISVGSPLHF. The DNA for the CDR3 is TGTGCCAGCAGTTACGAAAGGATCTCCGTGGGATCACCCCTCCACTTT.

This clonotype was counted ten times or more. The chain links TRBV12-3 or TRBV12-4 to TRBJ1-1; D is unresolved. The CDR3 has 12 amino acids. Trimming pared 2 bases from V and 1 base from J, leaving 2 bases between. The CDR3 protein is CASSLWNTEAFF. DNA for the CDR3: TGTGCCAGCAGTTTATGGAACACTGAAGCTTTCTTT.

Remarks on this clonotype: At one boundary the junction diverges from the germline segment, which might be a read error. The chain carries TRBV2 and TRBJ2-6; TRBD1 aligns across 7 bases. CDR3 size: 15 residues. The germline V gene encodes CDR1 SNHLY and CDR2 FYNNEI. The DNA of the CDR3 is TGTGCCAGCAGCTTGACAGGGTTCGGGGCCCACGTCCTGACTTTC. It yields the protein CASSLTGFGAHVLTF.

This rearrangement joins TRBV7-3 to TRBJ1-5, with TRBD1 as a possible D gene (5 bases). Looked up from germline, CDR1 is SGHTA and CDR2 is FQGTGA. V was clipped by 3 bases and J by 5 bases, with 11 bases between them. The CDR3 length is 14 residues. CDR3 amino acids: CASSLEGNYQPQHF. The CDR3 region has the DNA TGTGCCAGCAGCTTGGAGGGGAACTATCAGCCCCAGCATTTT.

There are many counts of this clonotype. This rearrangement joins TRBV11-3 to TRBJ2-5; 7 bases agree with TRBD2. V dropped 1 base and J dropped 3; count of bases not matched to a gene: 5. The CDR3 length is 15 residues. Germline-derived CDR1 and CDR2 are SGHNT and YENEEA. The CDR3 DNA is TGTGCCAGCAGCTTAGTGACGGGAGGCAAAGAGACCCAGTACTTC. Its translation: CASSLVTGGKETQYF. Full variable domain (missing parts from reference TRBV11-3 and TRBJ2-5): EAGVVQSPRYKIIEKKQPVAFWCNPISGHNTLYWYLQNLGQGPELLIRYENEEAVDDSQLPKDRFSAERLKGVDSTLKIQPAELGDSAVYLCASSLVTGGKETQYFGPGTRLLVL.

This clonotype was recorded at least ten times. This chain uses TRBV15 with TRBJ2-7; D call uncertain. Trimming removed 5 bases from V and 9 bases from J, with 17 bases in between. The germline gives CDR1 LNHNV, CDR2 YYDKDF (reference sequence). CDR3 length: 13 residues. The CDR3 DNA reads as TGTGCCACCAGCTTCAAACTCCGAGTGTGGCAGTACTTC. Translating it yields CATSFKLRVWQYF.

CDR3 bases: TGCAGTGCTAGGGACTCGGGGGCCCGTAACTTTGCAACTAATGAAAAACTGTTTTTT. Its translation: CSARDSGARNFATNEKLFF. The V and J genes are TRBV20-1 and TRBJ1-4, with TRBD1 as a possible D gene (6 bases). Germline CDR1 is DFQATT and CDR2 is SNEGSKA (reference sequence). V was pared by 3 bases and J by 0 bases, with 23 bases between. The CDR3 contains 19 residues.

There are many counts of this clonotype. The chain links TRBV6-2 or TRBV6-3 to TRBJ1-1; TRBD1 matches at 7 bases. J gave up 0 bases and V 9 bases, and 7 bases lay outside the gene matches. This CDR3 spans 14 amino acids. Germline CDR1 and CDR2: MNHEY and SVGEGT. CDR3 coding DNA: TGTGCCAGTAGAGAACAGGGGCTGAACACTGAAGCTTTCTTT. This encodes CASREQGLNTEAFF.

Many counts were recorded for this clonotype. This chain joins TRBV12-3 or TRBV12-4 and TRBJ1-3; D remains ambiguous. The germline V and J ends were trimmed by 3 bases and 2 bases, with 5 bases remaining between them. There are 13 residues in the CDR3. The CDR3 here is CASSFTTGNTIYF. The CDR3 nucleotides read TGTGCCAGCAGTTTTACCACTGGAAACACCATATATTTT.

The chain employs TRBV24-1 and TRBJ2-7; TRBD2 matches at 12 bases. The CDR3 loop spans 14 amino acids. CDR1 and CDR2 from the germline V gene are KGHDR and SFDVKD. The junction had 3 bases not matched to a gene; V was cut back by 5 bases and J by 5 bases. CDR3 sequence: CATSGTSGMHEQYF. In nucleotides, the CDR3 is TGTGCCACCAGTGGGACTAGCGGGATGCACGAGCAGTACTTC.

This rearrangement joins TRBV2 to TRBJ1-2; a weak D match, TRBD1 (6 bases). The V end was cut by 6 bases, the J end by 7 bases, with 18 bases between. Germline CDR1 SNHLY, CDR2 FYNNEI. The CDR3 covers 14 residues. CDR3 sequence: CASRSGGDKRGYTF. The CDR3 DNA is TGTGCCAGCAGGTCGGGGGGCGACAAGCGTGGCTACACCTTC. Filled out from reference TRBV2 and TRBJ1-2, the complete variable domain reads EPEVTQTPSHQVTQMGQEVILRCVPISNHLYFYWYRQILGQKVEFLVSFYNNEISEKSEIFDDQFSVERPDGSNFTLKIRSTKLEDSAMYFCASRSGGDKRGYTFGSGTRLTVV.

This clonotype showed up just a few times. CDR3 sequence: CATLKGTGSKTQYF. The CDR3, as DNA: TGTGCCACCCTTAAGGGGACAGGTAGCAAGACCCAGTACTTC. V and J are TRBV3-1 and TRBJ2-5, with 8 bases fitting TRBD1. Germline values: CDR1 LGHDT, CDR2 YNNKEL (reference sequence). V was clipped by 10 bases and J by 6 bases; unmatched bases: 13. The CDR3 length is 14 residues.

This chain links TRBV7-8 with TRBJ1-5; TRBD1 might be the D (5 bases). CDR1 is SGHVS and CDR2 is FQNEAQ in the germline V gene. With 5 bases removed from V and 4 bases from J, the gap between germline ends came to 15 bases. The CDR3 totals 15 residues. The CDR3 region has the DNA TGTGCCAGCAGCGGGGGGGTGGGGGTTAATCAGCCCCAGCATTTT. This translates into CASSGGVGVNQPQHF. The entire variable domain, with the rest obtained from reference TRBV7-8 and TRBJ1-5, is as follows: GAGVSQSPRYKVAKRGQDVALRCDPISGHVSLFWYQQALGQGPEFLTYFQNEAQLDKSGLPSDRFFAERPEGSVSTLKIQRTQQEDSAVYLCASSGGVGVNQPQHFGDGTRLSIL.

For the CDR3, the DNA is TGTGCCAGCAGTTCCCACGGACAGGGGGCGAGGAATGAAAAACTGTTTTTT. It translates to CASSSHGQGARNEKLFF. This rearrangement joins TRBV6-1 to TRBJ1-4; 11 bases map to TRBD1. V lost 5 bases, J lost 5 bases, and 10 bases stayed unmatched. Germline CDR1 reads MNHNS; CDR2 reads SASEGT. This CDR3 spans 17 amino acids.

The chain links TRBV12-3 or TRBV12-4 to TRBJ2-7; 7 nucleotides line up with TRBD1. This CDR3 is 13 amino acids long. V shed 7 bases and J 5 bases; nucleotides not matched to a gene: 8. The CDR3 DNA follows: TGTGCCAGCAACGATCGGACAGGTCACGAGCAGTACTTC. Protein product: CASNDRTGHEQYF.

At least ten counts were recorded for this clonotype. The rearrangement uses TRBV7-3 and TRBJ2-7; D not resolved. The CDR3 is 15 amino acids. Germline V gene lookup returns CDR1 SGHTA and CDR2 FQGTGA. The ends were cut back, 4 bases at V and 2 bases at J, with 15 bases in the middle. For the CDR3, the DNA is TGTGCCAGCAGCTCGCCCCCCCCCCGGACCTACGAGCAGTACTTC. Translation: CASSSPPPRTYEQYF.

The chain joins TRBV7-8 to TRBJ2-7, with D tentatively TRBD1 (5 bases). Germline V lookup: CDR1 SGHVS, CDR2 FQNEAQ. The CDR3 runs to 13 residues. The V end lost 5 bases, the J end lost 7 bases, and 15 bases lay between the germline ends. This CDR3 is CASSPRAQGEQYF. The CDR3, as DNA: TGTGCCAGCAGCCCCCGGGCCCAGGGAGAGCAGTACTTC.

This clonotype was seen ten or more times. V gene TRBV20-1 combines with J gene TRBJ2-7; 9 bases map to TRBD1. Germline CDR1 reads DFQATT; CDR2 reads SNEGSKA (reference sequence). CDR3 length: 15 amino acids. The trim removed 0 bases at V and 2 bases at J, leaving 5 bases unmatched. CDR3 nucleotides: TGCAGTGCTAGAGATGGGACAGGGACCACCTACGAGCAGTACTTC. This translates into CSARDGTGTTYEQYF.

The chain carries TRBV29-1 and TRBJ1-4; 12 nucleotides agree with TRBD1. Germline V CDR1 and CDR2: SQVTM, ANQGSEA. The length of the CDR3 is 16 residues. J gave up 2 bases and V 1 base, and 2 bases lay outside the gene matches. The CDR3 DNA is TGCAGCGTTGAAGGGGACAGGGGGCGGACTAATGAAAAACTGTTTTTT. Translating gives CSVEGDRGRTNEKLFF.

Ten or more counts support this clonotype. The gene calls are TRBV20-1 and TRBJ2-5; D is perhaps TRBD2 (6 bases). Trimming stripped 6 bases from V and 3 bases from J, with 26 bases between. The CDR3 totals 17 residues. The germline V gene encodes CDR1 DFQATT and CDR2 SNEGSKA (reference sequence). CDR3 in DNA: TGCAGTGCAGCCCAGGCTAACGGGGCTAGCGTGAAAGAGACCCAGTACTTC. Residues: CSAAQANGASVKETQYF.

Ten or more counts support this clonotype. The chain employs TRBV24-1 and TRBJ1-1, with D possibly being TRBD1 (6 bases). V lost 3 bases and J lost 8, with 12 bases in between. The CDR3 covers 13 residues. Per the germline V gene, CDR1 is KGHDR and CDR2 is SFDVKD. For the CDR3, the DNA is TGTGCCACCAGTGATCGGCCAGGGGCAGAAGCTTTCTTT. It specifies CATSDRPGAEAFF.

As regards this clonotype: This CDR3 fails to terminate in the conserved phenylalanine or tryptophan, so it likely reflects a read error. CDR3 in amino acids: CASSRDRSYEQYL. The CDR3 bases are TGCGCCAGCAGCCGGGACAGATCCTACGAGCAGTACCTC. This chain links TRBV5-1 with TRBJ2-7; 7 bases map to TRBD1. The germline V gene encodes CDR1 SGHRS and CDR2 YFSETQ. This CDR3 is built from 13 residues. V lost 4 bases to trimming and J lost 1 base; unmatched junction nucleotides: 2.

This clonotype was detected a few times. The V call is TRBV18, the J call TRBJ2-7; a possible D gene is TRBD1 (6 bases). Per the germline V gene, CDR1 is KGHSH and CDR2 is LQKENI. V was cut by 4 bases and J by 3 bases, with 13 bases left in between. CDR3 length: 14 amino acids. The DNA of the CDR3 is TGTGCCAGCTCACAACGACAGGCCGACTACGAGCAGTACTTC. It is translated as CASSQRQADYEQYF.

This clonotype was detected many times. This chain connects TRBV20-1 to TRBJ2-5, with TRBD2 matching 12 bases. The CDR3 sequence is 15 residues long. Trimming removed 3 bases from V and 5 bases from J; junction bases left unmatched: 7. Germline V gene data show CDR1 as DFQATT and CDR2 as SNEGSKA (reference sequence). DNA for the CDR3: TGCAGTGCTAGTTTGACTAGCGGGAGTTTGGAGACCCAGTACTTC. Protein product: CSASLTSGSLETQYF.

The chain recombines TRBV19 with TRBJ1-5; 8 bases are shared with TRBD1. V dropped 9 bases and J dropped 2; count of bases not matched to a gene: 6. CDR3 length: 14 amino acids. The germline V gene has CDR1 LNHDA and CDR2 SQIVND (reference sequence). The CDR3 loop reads CASRGLGGNQPQHF. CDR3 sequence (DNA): TGTGCCAGCAGGGGGCTTGGGGGCAATCAGCCCCAGCATTTT.

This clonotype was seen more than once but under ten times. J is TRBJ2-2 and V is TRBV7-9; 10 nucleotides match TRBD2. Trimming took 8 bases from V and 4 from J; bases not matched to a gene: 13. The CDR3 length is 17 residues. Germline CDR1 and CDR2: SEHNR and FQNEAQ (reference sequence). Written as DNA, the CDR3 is TGTGCCAGCTCACCGAGTAGCGGGAGGTCAGTCACCGGGGAGCTGTTTTTT. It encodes CASSPSSGRSVTGELFF.